The clone carrying this T cell receptor beta chain is called large (0.1 to 1%) based on its frequency. This entry is derived from a study of T cell clusters in autoimmune cytopenias. CDR1 is MNHEY and CDR2 is SMNVEV in the germline V gene (reference sequence). The CDR3 extends over 16 amino acids. TRB amplification used 250 ng of peripheral blood genomic DNA. TRB was amplified by touch-down multiplex PCR, primer pools A and B combined. TCRdb re-analyzed the multiplex PCR reads; it lists each CDR3 protein once, without DNA. The table lists 150 or so distinct CDR3 sequences. The chain is built from TRBV27 and TRBJ2-1; TCRdb returns TRBD1, unconfirmable since there is no DNA. The TCR sequence derives from a human donor with an autoimmune cytopenia or autoimmune hepatitis (not recorded which). Sequencing used peripheral blood. This CDR3 reads CASSLLGDSDYNEQFF.